The 27 T cell receptor beta chains below all came from one sample that was sequenced in a study of cytomegalovirus exposure and HLA in healthy donors. 13 Jbeta primers and 60 Vbeta primers were used for the PCR. Method: immunoSEQ multiplex PCR; TCRdb's copy keeps in-frame clones and lacks some. The table has roughly 120,000 clones, around 78% seen once. The sample comprised PBMCs. The receptors stem from a young woman in good health and CMV-seronegative.

This chain joins TRBV13 and TRBJ1-1; D remains ambiguous. Germline V gene sequence: CDR1 PRHDT, CDR2 FYEKMQ (reference sequence). The CDR3 spans 11 residues. V dropped 3 bases and J dropped 3 bases, with 2 bases sitting between them. This CDR3 reads CASSFYTEAFF. CDR3 DNA: TGTGCCAGCAGCTTCTACACTGAAGCTTTCTTT.

This clone occurred once. The chain is built from TRBV30 and TRBJ2-6; TRBD1 might be the D (5 bases). Germline loops: CDR1 GTSNPN, CDR2 SVGIG (reference sequence). The CDR3 consists of 18 residues. V dropped 2 bases and J dropped 1 base, with 18 bases sitting between them. CDR3 DNA: TGTGCCTGGAGTAGAGCGCAGGGTCTCTTATCTGGGGCCAACGTCCTGACTTTC. Its protein is CAWSRAQGLLSGANVLTF.

This clone was recorded a few times. Other DNA sequences in this specimen translate into the identical CDR3. The chain couples TRBV9 to TRBJ2-1; TRBD2 aligns across 8 bases. The germline V gene encodes CDR1 SGDLS and CDR2 YYNGEE. V dropped 4 bases and J dropped 4; count of bases not matched to a gene: 16. This CDR3 has 18 residues. CDR3 loop: CASSSGGIVAGSYNEQFF. The CDR3 DNA reads as TGTGCCAGCAGCAGCGGGGGTATCGTAGCGGGATCATACAATGAGCAGTTCTTC.

This chain connects TRBV28 to TRBJ2-1; D is uncertain. The germline V gene has CDR1 MDHEN and CDR2 SYDVKM. The CDR3 sequence is 13 residues long. Trimming took 3 bases from V and 5 from J, leaving 8 bases between them. DNA for the CDR3: TGTGCCAGCAGTTTTTTGAGTCACAATGAGCAGTTCTTC. Its translation: CASSFLSHNEQFF.

This clone was seen just once. The chain couples TRBV7-9 to TRBJ2-1, with TRBD1 as a possible D gene (5 bases). CDR1 SEHNR and CDR2 FQNEAQ come from the germline V gene (reference sequence). The CDR3 is 14 amino acids. Trimming removed 5 bases from V and 2 bases from J, with 10 bases in between. CDR3 DNA: TGTGCCAGCAGCCCCAGGGATACCTACAATGAGCAGTTCTTC. It is translated as CASSPRDTYNEQFF.

The chain joins TRBV30 to TRBJ2-7; 7 bases are shared with TRBD2. Germline V gene data show CDR1 as GTSNPN and CDR2 as SVGIG (reference sequence). J gave up 3 bases and V 5 bases, and 16 bases lay outside the gene matches. The length of the CDR3 is 16 residues. The CDR3 spells CAWPWAGVQIIYEQYF. As DNA, the CDR3 is TGTGCCTGGCCCTGGGCGGGGGTCCAGATAATCTACGAGCAGTACTTC.

The chain employs TRBV7-2 and TRBJ2-3; D not certain. This CDR3 region has 13 residues. Germline-derived CDR1 and CDR2 are SGHTA and FQGNSA. Trimming took off 2 bases at V and 2 bases at J, with 5 bases between the two ends. DNA of the CDR3: TGTGCCAGCAGCTTATATCCCACAGATACGCAGTATTTT. Translated: CASSLYPTDTQYF.

The chain links TRBV13 to TRBJ2-7; 9 bases align to TRBD1. V was pared by 1 base and J by 4 bases, with 5 bases of the junction left unmatched. The germline gives CDR1 PRHDT, CDR2 FYEKMQ (reference sequence). The CDR3 length is 15 residues. The CDR3 nucleotides read TGTGCCAGCAGCTTAGTCGCGGACAGGGGATACGAGCAGTACTTC. Amino acids: CASSLVADRGYEQYF.

The chain carries TRBV7-2 and TRBJ1-1; 9 nucleotides line up with TRBD1. The V segment lost 5 bases and the J segment 5 bases; nucleotides outside the gene matches: 6. This CDR3 region has 14 residues. The germline V gene encodes CDR1 SGHTA and CDR2 FQGNSA. The CDR3, as DNA: TGTGCCAGCAGCGACCAGACAGGGGGAACTGAAGCTTTCTTT. It is translated as CASSDQTGGTEAFF. Together with reference TRBV7-2 and TRBJ1-1, the CDR3 gives the full variable domain: GAGVSQSPSNKVTEKGKDVELRCDPISGHTALYWYRQSLGQGLEFLIYFQGNSAPDKSGLPSDRFSAERTGGSVSTLTIQRTQQEDSAVYLCASSDQTGGTEAFFGQGTRLTVV.

The rearrangement joins TRBV29-1 to TRBJ2-1; tentative D call: TRBD2 (6 bases). This CDR3 region has 15 residues. V was clipped by 0 bases and J by 12 bases, with 21 bases between them. Per germline, CDR1 SQVTM and CDR2 ANQGSEA. Here the CDR3 reads CSVEDQRTTYGGQFF. The DNA of the CDR3 is TGCAGCGTTGAAGACCAAAGGACTACCTACGGAGGGCAGTTCTTC.

The CDR3 here is CASSLWPRGRSSGNTIYF. The CDR3, as DNA: TGTGCCAGCAGCTTATGGCCCCGGGGTCGGTCCTCTGGAAACACCATATATTTT. The V and J genes are TRBV13 and TRBJ1-3; D unclear. The germline gives CDR1 PRHDT, CDR2 FYEKMQ (reference sequence). V dropped 2 bases and J dropped 0 bases, with 17 bases sitting between them. The CDR3 covers 18 residues.

The sample holds a few counts of this clone. The chain employs TRBV6-5 and TRBJ1-2; D is ambiguous. The CDR3 is made up of 15 amino acids. With 5 bases removed from V and 1 base from J, the gap between germline ends came to 14 bases. Germline V CDR1 and CDR2: MNHEY, SVGAGI. The CDR3 reads CASSNRRYYNYGYTF. CDR3 DNA: TGTGCCAGCAGTAATAGGCGGTATTATAACTATGGCTACACCTTC.

V usage is TRBV5-4 and J usage is TRBJ1-2; 8 bases map to TRBD1. Germline V CDR1 and CDR2: SGHNT, YYREEE (reference sequence). V lost 3 bases, J lost 4 bases, and 17 bases stayed unmatched. The CDR3 covers 18 residues. DNA of the CDR3: TGTGCCAGCAGCTCACCTCGCCAGGACAGGGCAAGGAGCTATGGCTACACCTTC. It codes for CASSSPRQDRARSYGYTF.

In the case of this clone: The junction shows a germline mismatch at one end, possibly a read error. The rearrangement uses TRBV4-1 and TRBJ2-3; 8 nucleotides agree with TRBD2. This CDR3 is 16 amino acids long. CDR1 is MGHRA, CDR2 YSYEKL, per germline. CDR3 amino acids: CASSAAGGQSTNTQYF. Written as DNA, the CDR3 is TGCGCCAGCAGCGCGGCGGGGGGTCAGTCCACAAATACGCAGTATTTT.

The table lists this clone with a count of one. V and J are TRBV6-5 and TRBJ1-4; 8 nucleotides line up with TRBD1. This CDR3 has 14 residues. Trimming cost V 5 bases and J 7 bases; bases outside gene matches: 6. The germline gives CDR1 MNHEY, CDR2 SVGAGI. DNA of the CDR3: TGTGCCAGCAGTCCAGGGGGCGAGAGTGAAAAACTGTTTTTT. Translated, it gives CASSPGGESEKLFF.

The chain has TRBV10-3 and TRBJ1-2, with TRBD1 matching 7 bases. The CDR3 is 14 residues long. V shed 2 bases, J shed 6 bases, and the junction held 6 bases outside the gene matches. Germline V gives CDR1 ENHRY, CDR2 SYGVKD. The CDR3 bases are TGTGCCATCAGTGAGGAGGGACAGTATCATGGCTACACCTTC. Encoded protein: CAISEEGQYHGYTF.

The chain employs TRBV6-5 and TRBJ1-1; D is unresolved. V was pared by 2 bases and J by 9 bases, with 16 bases between. The germline CDR1 and CDR2 sequences are MNHEY and SVGAGI. The CDR3 spans 14 residues. DNA for the CDR3: TGTGCCAGCAGTTACCGCCCGGAAGGAGGTAAAGCTTTCTTT. Translation gives CASSYRPEGGKAFF.

The chain is built from TRBV7-2 and TRBJ1-4; D unresolved. Trimming took 0 bases from V and 10 from J, leaving 15 bases between them. The CDR3 has 15 residues. From germline, CDR1 is SGHTA and CDR2 FQGNSA. Written as DNA, the CDR3 is TGTGCCAGCAGCTTAGCGCGCAAACATTCGGGAAAACTGTTTTTT. Translated: CASSLARKHSGKLFF.

The rearrangement links TRBV4-1 to TRBJ2-5; possible D gene TRBD1, 5 bases. The end of the DNA aligns better with TRBJ2-7, so the J call may be wrong. This CDR3 is built from 17 residues. CDR1 is MGHRA, CDR2 YSYEKL, per germline. The CDR3 bases are TGCGCCAGCAGCCCAATAGCTGGGGCGAAGAGCTCCTACGAGCAGTACTTC. This gives the protein CASSPIAGAKSSYEQYF.

V is TRBV30 and J is TRBJ2-7; 8 positions agree with TRBD2. CDR3 length: 13 residues. The germline V gene has CDR1 GTSNPN and CDR2 SVGIG (reference sequence). Germline trimming cut 6 bases from V and 5 bases from J; bases unmatched to any gene: 9. CDR3 nucleotide sequence: TGTGCCTGTCCCGGCGGGGGGAAACACGAGCAGTACTTC. As protein: CACPGGGKHEQYF.

This clone was seen a single time. The chain is built from TRBV18 and TRBJ1-3, with D possibly TRBD1 on 5 matching bases. Germline V lookup: CDR1 KGHSH, CDR2 LQKENI. V was pared by 0 bases and J by 13 bases, with 16 bases between. The CDR3 length is 14 residues. The CDR3 reads CASSPPIGEGTIYF. DNA of the CDR3: TGTGCCAGCTCACCACCGATCGGGGAAGGGACTATATATTTT. Full variable domain (outside the CDR3, taken from reference TRBV18 and TRBJ1-3): NAGVMQNPRHLVRRRGQEARLRCSPMKGHSHVYWYRQLPEEGLKFMVYLQKENIIDESGMPKERFSAEFPKEGPSILRIQQVVRGDSAAYFCASSPPIGEGTIYFGEGSWLTVV.

The J gene is TRBJ2-7, the V gene TRBV30; TRBD1 is a possible D gene (6 bases). This CDR3 comprises 12 residues. Germline V CDR1 and CDR2: GTSNPN, SVGIG (reference sequence). Trimming took 5 bases from V and 4 from J, leaving 12 bases between them. For the CDR3, the DNA is TGTGCCTGGGGACAGCTAGCATACGAGCAGTACTTC. Its protein product is CAWGQLAYEQYF.

V usage is TRBV7-9 and J usage is TRBJ2-7, with TRBD1 matching over 9 bases. The V gene's germline CDR1 is SEHNR and CDR2 FQNEAQ (reference sequence). Germline trimming cut 5 bases from V and 3 bases from J; bases unmatched to any gene: 5. There are 14 residues in the CDR3. The CDR3 region has the DNA TGTGCCAGCAGCCGGCCGGGACAGGGCTACGAGCAGTACTTC. As protein: CASSRPGQGYEQYF.

The rearrangement uses TRBV4-3 and TRBJ2-7, with 9 bases identical to TRBD1. Germline V CDR1 and CDR2: LGHNA, YSLEER. The ends lost 1 base at V and 4 bases at J; junction bases unmatched: 2. CDR3 length equals 14 residues. CDR3 loop: CASSQAGQGYEQYF. CDR3 coding DNA: TGCGCCAGCAGCCAAGCGGGACAGGGTTACGAGCAGTACTTC.

V usage is TRBV5-4 and J usage is TRBJ2-5, with 7 bases lining up with TRBD1. The CDR3 sequence is 15 residues long. V was clipped by 0 bases and J by 2 bases; unmatched bases: 4. Germline V CDR1 and CDR2: SGHNT, YYREEE (reference sequence). The CDR3 DNA reads TGTGCCAGCAGCTTGGGCCCGGGACAGCAAGAGACCCAGTACTTC. Amino acids: CASSLGPGQQETQYF.

V is TRBV4-1 and J is TRBJ2-7; 8 nucleotides match TRBD1. The germline V gene has CDR1 MGHRA and CDR2 YSYEKL. Trimming cost V 4 bases and J 5 bases; bases outside gene matches: 7. The CDR3 loop spans 14 amino acids. This CDR3 is CASSLDRARDEQYF. The DNA for the CDR3 is TGCGCCAGCAGCCTGGACAGGGCTCGAGACGAGCAGTACTTC.

The chain combines TRBV5-1 with TRBJ2-1, with D perhaps TRBD2 (5 bases). The CDR3 runs 12 residues. Germline V gives CDR1 SGHRS, CDR2 YFSETQ. The V end was cut by 4 bases, the J end by 9 bases, with 11 bases between. CDR3 region: CASSRDWSEQFF. CDR3 DNA: TGCGCCAGCAGCCGGGATTGGAGTGAGCAGTTCTTC. Supplemented by reference TRBV5-1 and TRBJ2-1, the full variable domain reads KAGVTQTPRYLIKTRGQQVTLSCSPISGHRSVSWYQQTPGQGLQFLFEYFSETQRNKGNFPGRFSGRQFSNSRSEMNVSTLELGDSALYLCASSRDWSEQFFGPGTRLTVL.